These 15 T cell receptor beta chains were all obtained from the same sample, sequenced in a study of regulatory T cells in long-lasting Graves disease (dated by TCRdb to the early 2020s). The sample's time point label, decoded: persistent/refractory GD, antithyroid drugs over 5 years with positive TRAb. For both TCR sequencing and RNA sequencing, RNA was extracted from PBMCs using TRIzol. Library preparation was by multiplex PCR. The sample was run on an Illumina HiSeq 4000. CDR3 regions were amplified by Arm-PCR with iRepertoire HTBI primers to construct TCR beta libraries. The public reads were run again by TCRdb, first through fastp at Q25 and then through MiXCR, and only productive beta chains were kept. Merged by CDR3 protein, the rows form single entries marked with the most common genes and DNA. For this sample there are a few hundred thousand distinct CDR3 sequences; roughly a fifth appear just once. 13% to 15% of the sample lies in the top ten.

The sample here was peripheral blood mononuclear cells (PBMCs), taken when the disease was refractory, from a patient treated with antithyroid drugs. All receptors come from a female donor with Graves disease.

The chain recombines TRBV10-3 with TRBJ2-2, with TRBD1 identical over 11 bases. The J segment lost 6 bases and the V segment lost 7 bases, leaving 7 bases of the junction unmatched. Germline values: CDR1 ENHRY, CDR2 SYGVKD. The CDR3 covers 15 residues. Written as DNA, the CDR3 is TGTGCCATCAAGGCCGGGACAGGGGGTCCCGGGGAGCTGTTTTTT. As protein: CAIKAGTGGPGELFF.

This rearrangement joins TRBV12-3 or TRBV12-4 to TRBJ1-1; TRBD1 matches 10 bases. The CDR3 extends over 15 amino acids. Unmatched junction bases numbered 9, after V lost 4 bases and J lost 7 bases. CDR3 residues: CASSSPGQGTIEAFF. The CDR3, as DNA: TGTGCCAGCAGTTCCCCGGGACAGGGGACTATTGAAGCTTTCTTT.

This chain joins TRBV20-1 and TRBJ2-3, with D unclear. The V end was cut by 0 bases, the J end by 2 bases, with 15 bases between. Germline-derived CDR1 and CDR2 are DFQATT and SNEGSKA (reference sequence). This CDR3 is built from 16 residues. The DNA for the CDR3 is TGCAGTGCTAGAGACTACCACCGTACGTCCACAGATACGCAGTATTTT. Amino acid sequence: CSARDYHRTSTDTQYF.

The table lists this clonotype with many counts. The J gene is TRBJ2-7, the V gene TRBV10-3, with 7 bases fitting TRBD2. This CDR3 has 12 residues. Germline assignment: CDR1 ENHRY and CDR2 SYGVKD. V trimming: 5 bases; J trimming: 6 bases; junction bases outside the gene matches: 4. The CDR3 loop is CAISRGDPEQYF. The CDR3 nucleotides are TGTGCCATCAGTCGGGGGGATCCCGAGCAGTACTTC.

This clonotype was seen many times. Here the CDR3 reads CASSEAGDNQPQHF. CDR3 coding DNA: TGTGCCAGCAGTGAAGCAGGGGATAATCAGCCCCAGCATTTT. V is TRBV6-1 and J is TRBJ1-5; a weak D match, TRBD1 (5 bases). Germline CDR1 is MNHNS and CDR2 is SASEGT. Trimming left V 0 bases short and J 4 bases short, with 7 bases between. This CDR3 has 14 residues.

This clonotype has a count of ten or more. The J gene is TRBJ1-1, the V gene TRBV7-8; 12 bases fit TRBD1. The CDR3 runs 19 residues. The trim removed 1 base at V and 5 bases at J, leaving 14 bases unmatched. The V gene's germline CDR1 is SGHVS and CDR2 FQNEAQ. The DNA of the CDR3 is TGTGCCAGCAGCTTAGGGGGGCGGAGGGACAGGGGGCGTCGGACTGAAGCTTTCTTT. Amino acids: CASSLGGRRDRGRRTEAFF.

There are many counts of this clonotype. This chain joins TRBV20-1 and TRBJ1-5; tentative D call: TRBD1 (6 bases). In germline, CDR1 is DFQATT, CDR2 SNEGSKA (reference sequence). The CDR3 contains 13 residues. V was pared by 8 bases and J by 3 bases, with 14 bases between. The CDR3 coding sequence is TGCAGTCAAACAGGACAGAACAATCAGCCCCAGCATTTT. This encodes CSQTGQNNQPQHF.

The chain couples TRBV29-1 to TRBJ2-7; D call uncertain. Germline CDR1 is SQVTM and CDR2 is ANQGSEA. V shed 3 bases and J shed 0 bases, with 6 bases lying between them. The CDR3 extends over 12 amino acids. The DNA for the CDR3 is TGCAGCGTTGAGTCCATCTCCTACGAGCAGTACTTC. Its translation: CSVESISYEQYF.

In its sample, this clonotype was seen many times. In DNA form, the CDR3 reads TGTGCCAGCAGCTTACATGGACAGGGCCCAGCTAACTATGGCTACACCTTC. Its translation is CASSLHGQGPANYGYTF. The chain is built from TRBV7-8 and TRBJ1-2; 8 bases map to TRBD1. The V and J ends lost 2 bases and 0 bases, in that order; junction bases with no gene match: 8. CDR1 is SGHVS, CDR2 FQNEAQ, per germline. The CDR3 is made up of 17 amino acids.

This clonotype appeared many times. The rearrangement links TRBV29-1 to TRBJ2-5; possibly TRBD1 or TRBD2 for D (6 bases each). V lost 4 bases and J lost 5, with 20 bases in between. The CDR3 runs 15 residues. Per germline, CDR1 SQVTM and CDR2 ANQGSEA. The CDR3, as DNA: TGCAGCGTTGTCGGGGGCGACGTTGGTATCGAGACCCAGTACTTC. Translating it yields CSVVGGDVGIETQYF.

For this clonotype: A clone one base away is much larger, so this may be a read error. V is TRBV6-6 and J is TRBJ1-1; D is undetermined. The CDR3 sequence is 15 residues long. CDR1 is MNHNY and CDR2 is SVGAGI in the germline V gene (reference sequence). DNA for the CDR3: TGTGCCAGCAGTTACTCGAGCAGCCCGAACACTGAAGCTCTCTTT. Amino acids: CASSYSSSPNTEALF.

This CDR3 is CASSLTGDRTTDTQYF. DNA of the CDR3: TGTGCCAGCAGCTTAACGGGGGACAGGACAACAGATACGCAGTATTTT. The chain joins TRBV7-2 to TRBJ2-3, with 8 positions matching TRBD1. J gave up 3 bases and V 2 bases, and 7 bases lay outside the gene matches. Germline V lookup: CDR1 SGHTA, CDR2 FQGNSA. CDR3 length: 16 amino acids.

This clonotype was recorded at least ten times. This chain joins TRBV28 and TRBJ2-7; 9 bases map to TRBD1. CDR1 MDHEN and CDR2 SYDVKM come from the germline V gene. Trimming removed 0 bases from V and 2 bases from J; junction bases left unmatched: 5. The CDR3 loop spans 16 amino acids. CDR3 in DNA: TGTGCCAGCAGTTTATGGCCGGACAGGGGTCCCTACGAGCAGTACTTC. Translation: CASSLWPDRGPYEQYF. Full variable domain (missing parts from reference TRBV28 and TRBJ2-7): DVKVTQSSRYLVKRTGEKVFLECVQDMDHENMFWYRQDPGLGLRLIYFSYDVKMKEKGDIPEGYSVSREKKERFSLILESASTNQTSMYLCASSLWPDRGPYEQYFGPGTRLTVT.

Regarding this clonotype: One junction end disagrees with the germline gene, perhaps due to a read error. CDR3 DNA sequence: TGTGCCAGCAGGGGGACCTACGAGCGGTACTTC. Encoded protein: CASRGTYERYF. The chain recombines TRBV6-1 with TRBJ2-7, with D possibly called TRBD1 or TRBD2 (5 bases each). Germline values: CDR1 MNHNS, CDR2 SASEGT. The CDR3 is 11 amino acids.

The V and J genes are TRBV6-9 and TRBJ2-3; D gene ambiguous. The V end was cut by 3 bases, the J end by 5 bases, with 12 bases between. CDR3 length equals 14 residues. Germline CDR1 MNHGY, CDR2 SVAAGI. The DNA of the CDR3 is TGTGCCAGCAGTTACTTCGGCTACATAGATACGCAGTATTTT. This sequence encodes CASSYFGYIDTQYF.